These T cell receptor beta chains were read from a single sample in a study of immune evolution from preneoplasia to lung adenocarcinoma. The data were produced by immunoSEQ multiplex PCR, yet TCRdb's version contains in-frame clones alone and is incomplete. This table holds some 3,000 clones, less than 50% found once. Sequencing was done on a sample of FFPE normal lung tissue adjacent to the tumor. These receptor sequences come from a person aged 45 to 59 with lung adenocarcinoma. CDR3s include the opening cysteine and the closing phenylalanine or tryptophan. Fields, in order: D gene, V gene, J gene, clone size, CDR3 DNA, CDR3 protein. The D gene is left open where the match is weak. Clone size is not always given. Where it is, it says once, few, many or a class for expanded clones.

NA	TRBV6-6	TRBJ1-5	few	TGTGCCAGCACCTTTGGGTCCGATCAGCCCCAGCATTTT	CASTFGSDQPQHF
NA	TRBV2	TRBJ2-7	NA	TGTGCCAGCAGGACCCCCCGGGCAGGGGGGGGCGAGCAGTACTTC	CASRTPRAGGGEQYF
NA	TRBV18	TRBJ2-7	NA	TGTGCCAGCTCACCTCATCCGGATTACGAGCAGTACTTC	CASSPHPDYEQYF
TRBD2	TRBV7-9	TRBJ2-5	NA	TGTGCCAGCAGCTTAGTCCAGGGAGGGGAGACCCAGTACTTC	CASSLVQGGETQYF
NA	TRBV29-1	TRBJ1-3	few	TGCAGCGTCGAGGAGGTCTCTGGAAACACCATATATTTT	CSVEEVSGNTIYF
NA	TRBV28	TRBJ2-3	few	TGTGCCAGCAGTTTCCCGCTTGGGGGGAATCCCACAGATACGCAGTATTTT	CASSFPLGGNPTDTQYF
NA	TRBV29-1	TRBJ2-1	NA	TGCAGCGTTGAAGATCAAGGCTTCGATGAGCAGTTCTTC	CSVEDQGFDEQFF
TRBD2	TRBV12-5	TRBJ2-3	few	TGTGCTAGTACTCCAAGGGCGCTAGCGGGAAGAGATACGCAGTATTTT	CASTPRALAGRDTQYF
NA	TRBV5-6	TRBJ1-1	few	TGTGCCAGCAGCTTGGGGTGGACTGAAGCTTTCTTT	CASSLGWTEAFF
NA	TRBV30	TRBJ1-5	once	TGTGCCTGGAGTGCCGACAGGAATCAGCCCCAGCATTTT	CAWSADRNQPQHF
TRBD2	TRBV5-4	TRBJ2-5	NA	TGTGCCAGCAGCGGTGGATTAGCGGGACAAGAGACCCAGTACTTC	CASSGGLAGQETQYF
NA	TRBV4-1	TRBJ1-1	NA	TGCGCCAGCAGCCAAATCTTAGGGGTCGGGAACACTGAAGCTTTCTTT	CASSQILGVGNTEAFF
NA	TRBV4-1	TRBJ2-1	NA	TGCGCCAGCAGCCAAGAGAGACTCTCCTACAATGAGCAGTTCTTC	CASSQERLSYNEQFF
NA	TRBV28	TRBJ1-1	few	TGTGCCAGCAGTCCAGGGGTTGCTTGGAACACTGAAGCTTTCTTT	CASSPGVAWNTEAFF
TRBD1	TRBV30	TRBJ1-2	few	TGTGCCTGGAGTGTAAGCAGGGGGGGGAACTATGGCTACACCTTC	CAWSVSRGGNYGYTF
NA	TRBV13	TRBJ2-7	few	TGTGCCAGCAGCTTTGAACACTGGGGGACGGCTCGATACGAGCAGTACTTC	CASSFEHWGTARYEQYF
NA	TRBV7-9	TRBJ1-1	NA	TGTGCCAGCAGCTTAGCCGACCTGGGAACTGAAGCTTTCTTT	CASSLADLGTEAFF
NA	TRBV29-1	TRBJ1-2	few	TGCAGCGTCCGCTCCGGGGGCGATCTACGCTACACCTTC	CSVRSGGDLRYTF
NA	TRBV5-8	TRBJ2-3	NA	TGTGCCAGCACCCTTGAGGGTGGGGGCACAGATACGCAGTATTTT	CASTLEGGGTDTQYF
NA	TRBV5-1	TRBJ2-1	few	TGCGCCAGCAGCTCGGCTGGACTATGGCTCTTC	CASSSAGLWLF
NA	TRBV29-1	TRBJ1-1	NA	TGCAGCGTTGACTCCAGGGGAGACGGCACTGAAGCTTTCTTT	CSVDSRGDGTEAFF
NA	TRBV18	TRBJ1-2	NA	TGTGCCAGCTCAGAGGACAGCGCCGGTGGGAGCTACACCTTC	CASSEDSAGGSYTF
NA	TRBV6-4	TRBJ1-1	few	TGTGCCAGCAGTACCCGACATAGCACTGAAGCTTTCTTT	CASSTRHSTEAFF
NA	TRBV6-1	TRBJ1-5	NA	TGTGCCAGCAGGGGGGGACTTCTCGGTCAGCCCCAGCATTTT	CASRGGLLGQPQHF
NA	TRBV5-1	TRBJ1-6	NA	TGCGCCAGCAGCGCATCTGACAGACCAATCCTCCACTTT	CASSASDRPILHF
NA	TRBV27	TRBJ1-4	NA	TGTGCCAGCAGTTTAACGGACGAGATCAATGAAAAACTGTTTTTT	CASSLTDEINEKLFF